These 24 T cell receptor beta chains came from one sample sequenced in a study of a mutant IDH1 vaccine in newly diagnosed glioma. The table came from immunoSEQ multiplex PCR; TCRdb's copy has only in-frame clones and leaves some out. The profile covers under 30,000 clones, with 84% appearing a single time and about 2.7% taken by the ten largest. The time point denotes: week 47, end of study. Every vaccine dose comprised 300 ug of mutant IDH1 20-mer peptide plus topical imiquimod. No antigen has been assigned to these receptors. This specimen consisted of PBMCs, obtained from a glioma patient whose treatment included an IDH1 peptide vaccine. The source is a man between 40 and 49 years old with glioma.

The chain carries TRBV5-4 and TRBJ1-1, with D maybe TRBD1 (6 bases). The CDR3 consists of 14 residues. Germline V gene sequence: CDR1 SGHNT, CDR2 YYREEE (reference sequence). The germline V and J ends were trimmed by 4 bases and 1 base, with 11 bases remaining between them. The CDR3 DNA reads as TGTGCCAGCAGCCAGGGGATTCGGAACACTGAAGCTTTCTTT. Amino acids: CASSQGIRNTEAFF.

V gene TRBV9 combines with J gene TRBJ2-3; tentative D call: TRBD2 (6 bases). The length of the CDR3 is 16 residues. From germline, CDR1 is SGDLS and CDR2 YYNGEE. V gave up 4 bases and J gave up 4 bases, with 19 bases separating them. As DNA, the CDR3 is TGTGCCAGCAGCATGTCGGGGCTAGGAGGGGCAGATACGCAGTATTTT. Residues: CASSMSGLGGADTQYF. The whole variable domain, remainder taken from reference TRBV9 and TRBJ2-3, is DSGVTQTPKHLITATGQRVTLRCSPRSGDLSVYWYQQSLDQGLQFLIQYYNGEERAKGNILERFSAQQFPDLHSELNLSSLELGDSALYFCASSMSGLGGADTQYFGPGTRLTVL.

This clone was detected a few times. This chain's CDR3 is CASSETLTDTQYF. Written as DNA, the CDR3 is TGCGCCAGCAGCGAAACTCTCACAGATACGCAGTATTTT. V usage is TRBV10-1 and J usage is TRBJ2-3, with unresolved D. The CDR3 loop spans 13 amino acids. CDR1 WNHNN and CDR2 SYGVQD come from the germline V gene (reference sequence). V lost 6 bases and J lost 2, with 9 bases in between.

The rearrangement links TRBV19 to TRBJ1-5; the D gene is possibly TRBD1 (5 bases). Trimming took off 6 bases at V and 0 bases at J, with 18 bases between the two ends. This CDR3 has 17 residues. CDR1 is LNHDA, CDR2 SQIVND, per germline (reference sequence). CDR3 coding DNA: TGTGCCAGTAGCCCTGAATGGGGCGCCTATAGCAATCAGCCCCAGCATTTT. It codes for CASSPEWGAYSNQPQHF.

Relative to its sample, this clone is medium-sized (0.01 to 0.1%). The CDR3 is CASGIQETQYF. CDR3 DNA sequence: TGTGCCAGCGGGATTCAAGAGACCCAGTACTTC. The genes are TRBV7-9 and TRBJ2-5; no definite D call. Germline-derived CDR1 and CDR2 are SEHNR and FQNEAQ (reference sequence). The germline V and J ends were trimmed by 8 bases and 2 bases, with 6 bases remaining between them. The CDR3 is 11 amino acids.

The chain uses TRBV21-1 and TRBJ1-2. TRBV21-1 is a pseudogene. CDR3 length: 13 amino acids. The CDR3 nucleotides read TGTGCCAGCAGCGAAAGTGGGGGTCCAGGCTACACCTTC. It yields the protein CASSESGGPGYTF.

The chain uses TRBV5-6 and TRBJ2-6; TRBD1 matches 8 bases. CDR1 is SGHDT and CDR2 is YYEEEE in the germline V gene. The CDR3 runs to 16 residues. V lost 1 base, J lost 4 bases, and 4 bases stayed unmatched. CDR3 DNA sequence: TGTGCCAGCAGCTTGCAGACAGGGGTCGGGGCCAACGTCCTGACTTTC. Translating it yields CASSLQTGVGANVLTF.

This chain uses TRBV19 with TRBJ2-3; D not certain. The CDR3 sequence is 13 residues long. Trimming pared 3 bases from V and 4 bases from J, leaving 8 bases between. CDR1 LNHDA and CDR2 SQIVND come from the germline V gene (reference sequence). The CDR3, as DNA: TGTGCCAGTAGTATCTCCATTTCAGATACGCAGTATTTT. Translation: CASSISISDTQYF.

The chain has TRBV20-1 and TRBJ1-4; D remains ambiguous. The CDR3 contains 10 residues. V was pared by 2 bases and J by 7 bases, with 2 bases between. Germline V lookup: CDR1 DFQATT, CDR2 SNEGSKA (reference sequence). CDR3 in amino acids: CSARREKLFF. The CDR3 DNA follows: TGCAGTGCTAGACGTGAAAAACTGTTTTTT.

The gene calls are TRBV7-3 and TRBJ2-2; 8 positions agree with TRBD1. V was pared by 3 bases and J by 1 base, with 4 bases of the junction left unmatched. Germline CDR1 reads SGHTA; CDR2 reads FQGTGA. The CDR3 is made up of 16 amino acids. DNA of the CDR3: TGTGCCAGCAGCTTCACCGGGACAGGGAACACCGGGGAGCTGTTTTTT. Amino acids: CASSFTGTGNTGELFF.

This clone was found a few times. The V call is TRBV19, the J call TRBJ2-1; D not certain. Germline V gene data show CDR1 as LNHDA and CDR2 as SQIVND (reference sequence). V was shortened by 4 bases and J by 7 bases, with 8 bases between the two germline ends. The CDR3 contains 12 residues. The CDR3 bases are TGTGCCAGTAGTAGGGTTGTAAATGAGCAGTTCTTC. Its translation: CASSRVVNEQFF.

The rearrangement joins TRBV9 to TRBJ2-1; 7 bases are a match to TRBD1. V gave up 4 bases and J gave up 0 bases; unmatched junction bases: 13. In germline, CDR1 is SGDLS, CDR2 YYNGEE. The CDR3 loop spans 18 amino acids. CDR3 DNA sequence: TGTGCCAGCAGCCCCACCCCCGGGACAGCCAGCTCCTACAATGAGCAGTTCTTC. Translation gives CASSPTPGTASSYNEQFF. The full variable domain, completed using reference TRBV9 and TRBJ2-1, is DSGVTQTPKHLITATGQRVTLRCSPRSGDLSVYWYQQSLDQGLQFLIQYYNGEERAKGNILERFSAQQFPDLHSELNLSSLELGDSALYFCASSPTPGTASSYNEQFFGPGTRLTVL.

The chain employs TRBV25-1 and TRBJ2-7, with a weak D call TRBD2 (5 bases). Between the trimmed V and J ends, which lost 4 bases and 7 bases, there was a span of 26 bases. There are 17 residues in the CDR3. CDR1 and CDR2 (germline): MGHDK, SYGVNS. CDR3 sequence (DNA): TGTGCCAGCAGTGGCTGGAACTTGAGGTTAGCGTTGAAAGAGCAGTACTTC. It is translated as CASSGWNLRLALKEQYF.

The chain combines TRBV7-3 with TRBJ2-2, with unresolved D. Trimming removed 2 bases from V and 4 bases from J, with 2 bases in between. In germline, CDR1 is SGHTA, CDR2 FQGTGA. The CDR3 has 12 amino acids. The CDR3 reads CASSLFTGELFF. The CDR3 nucleotides are TGTGCCAGCAGCTTATTCACCGGGGAGCTGTTTTTT.

The chain joins TRBV7-2 to TRBJ2-5; D is unresolved. CDR1 SGHTA and CDR2 FQGNSA come from the germline V gene. CDR3 size: 13 residues. The V and J ends lost 5 bases and 5 bases respectively, with 12 bases between them. The CDR3 DNA follows: TGTGCCAGCAGCCCGGACCCTTTGGAGACCCAGTACTTC. This translates into CASSPDPLETQYF.

This sequence joins TRBV5-1 and TRBJ2-3; 11 nucleotides agree with TRBD2. V dropped 0 bases and J dropped 4; count of bases not matched to a gene: 1. The CDR3 contains 15 residues. Germline V gene data show CDR1 as SGHRS and CDR2 as YFSETQ. The CDR3 sequence: CASSLGGLAADTQYF. The CDR3 nucleotides are TGCGCCAGCAGCTTGGGGGGACTAGCGGCAGATACGCAGTATTTT. The variable domain in full, completed from reference TRBV5-1 and TRBJ2-3, reads KAGVTQTPRYLIKTRGQQVTLSCSPISGHRSVSWYQQTPGQGLQFLFEYFSETQRNKGNFPGRFSGRQFSNSRSEMNVSTLELGDSALYLCASSLGGLAADTQYFGPGTRLTVL.

The gene calls are TRBV19 and TRBJ1-4; the match to TRBD1 covers 7 bases. Germline CDR1 is LNHDA and CDR2 is SQIVND (reference sequence). V was clipped by 3 bases and J by 8 bases; unmatched bases: 3. The CDR3 consists of 13 residues. This chain's CDR3 is CASSMRGQEKLFF. In DNA form, the CDR3 reads TGTGCCAGTAGTATGAGGGGGCAGGAAAAACTGTTTTTT.

This sequence joins TRBV28 and TRBJ2-3, with no clear D. The CDR3 is made up of 14 amino acids. Trimming removed 3 bases from V and 0 bases from J, with 7 bases in between. Germline lookup yields CDR1 MDHEN and CDR2 SYDVKM. In nucleotides, the CDR3 is TGTGCCAGCAGTTTTGACCGTAGCACAGATACGCAGTATTTT. Its translation: CASSFDRSTDTQYF.

The rearrangement joins TRBV2 to TRBJ2-2; 13 bases fit TRBD2. V was clipped by 6 bases and J by 6 bases; unmatched bases: 7. CDR1 is SNHLY, CDR2 FYNNEI, per germline. This CDR3 contains 16 residues. The CDR3 reads CASRLLAGGQAGELFF. CDR3 DNA: TGTGCCAGCAGACTACTAGCGGGAGGGCAGGCCGGGGAGCTGTTTTTT.

This rearrangement joins TRBV5-4 to TRBJ1-4, with 11 bases that match TRBD1. This CDR3 is 18 amino acids long. The V gene's germline CDR1 is SGHNT and CDR2 YYREEE (reference sequence). The ends lost 3 bases at V and 8 bases at J; junction bases unmatched: 15. The chain's CDR3 is CASSWHRDRGSQGEKLFF. CDR3 nucleotide sequence: TGTGCCAGCAGCTGGCACCGGGACAGGGGGAGTCAAGGGGAAAAACTGTTTTTT.

The chain recombines TRBV6-6 with TRBJ1-1; D is perhaps TRBD1 (6 bases). CDR3 length equals 15 residues. Germline CDR1 reads MNHNY; CDR2 reads SVGAGI (reference sequence). Trimming shortened V by 7 bases and J by 6 bases, and 21 bases separated the two germline ends. The CDR3 loop is CASTSRQGTTPEAFF. The CDR3 nucleotides are TGTGCCAGCACCTCACGGCAGGGGACTACTCCTGAAGCTTTCTTT.

The gene calls are TRBV5-6 and TRBJ2-5; D is perhaps TRBD1 or TRBD2 (5 bases each). The DNA end is more similar to TRBJ2-7, so the J call may be wrong. This CDR3 is built from 15 residues. Germline lookup yields CDR1 SGHDT and CDR2 YYEEEE. The CDR3 sequence is CATQRAPGTGYEQYF. CDR3 nucleotide sequence: TGTGCCACCCAGCGAGCGCCAGGGACGGGGTACGAGCAGTACTTC.

This clone showed up just a few times. This chain links TRBV7-9 with TRBJ2-5; maybe TRBD1 (6 bases). CDR1 SEHNR and CDR2 FQNEAQ come from the germline V gene (reference sequence). The CDR3 extends over 13 amino acids. V lost 6 bases and J lost 5, with 13 bases in between. The CDR3 loop is CASRAEGVETQYF. The CDR3 coding sequence is TGTGCCAGCAGAGCCGAGGGGGTCGAGACCCAGTACTTC.

This clone was seen once. The CDR3 protein is CASSPLTSGSYNEQFF. The CDR3 region has the DNA TGTGCCAGCAGCCCCCTGACTAGCGGGAGCTACAATGAGCAGTTCTTC. The chain links TRBV7-2 to TRBJ2-1; 12 nucleotides line up with TRBD2. Germline V gives CDR1 SGHTA, CDR2 FQGNSA. V was pared by 5 bases and J by 3 bases, with 5 bases of the junction left unmatched. The CDR3 contains 16 residues.